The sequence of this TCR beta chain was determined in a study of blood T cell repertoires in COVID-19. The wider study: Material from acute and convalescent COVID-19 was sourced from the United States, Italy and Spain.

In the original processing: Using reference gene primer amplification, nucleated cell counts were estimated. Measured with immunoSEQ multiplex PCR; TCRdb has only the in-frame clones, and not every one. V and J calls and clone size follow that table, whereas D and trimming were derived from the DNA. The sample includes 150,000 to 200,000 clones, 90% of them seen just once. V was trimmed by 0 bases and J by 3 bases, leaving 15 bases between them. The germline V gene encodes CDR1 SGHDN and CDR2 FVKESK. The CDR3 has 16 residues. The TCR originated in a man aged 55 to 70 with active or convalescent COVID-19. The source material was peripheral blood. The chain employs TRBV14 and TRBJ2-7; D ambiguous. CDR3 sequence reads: CASSQDGNRAYYEQYF. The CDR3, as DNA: TGTGCCAGCAGCCAAGATGGCAACAGAGCTTACTACGAGCAGTACTTC.